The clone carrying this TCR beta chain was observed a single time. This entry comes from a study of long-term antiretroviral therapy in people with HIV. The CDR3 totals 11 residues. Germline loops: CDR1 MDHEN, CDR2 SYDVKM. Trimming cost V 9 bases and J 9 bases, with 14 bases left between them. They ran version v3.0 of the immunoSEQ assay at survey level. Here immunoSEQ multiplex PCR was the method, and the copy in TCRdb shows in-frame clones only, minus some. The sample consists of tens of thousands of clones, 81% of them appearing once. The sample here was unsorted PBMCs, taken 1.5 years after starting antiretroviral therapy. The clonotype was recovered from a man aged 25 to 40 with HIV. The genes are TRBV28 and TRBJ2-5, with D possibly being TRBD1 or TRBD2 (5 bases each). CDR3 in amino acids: CASSGPGAQYF. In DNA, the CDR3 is TGTGCCAGTTCGGGACCTGGGGCCCAGTACTTC.